This T cell receptor (beta chain) appears in the sequencing data of a study of cytotoxic CD8 clonotypes in ibrutinib-treated CLL. About the study: The study recorded mean values of approximately 260,000 productive templates and under 100,000 productive rearrangements per sample.

Worth noting for this clone: Its ends do not fully match the called genes, so a read error is possible.

TCRdb's table, derived via immunoSEQ multiplex PCR, lists solely in-frame clones and lacks some. The sample shows 90,000 to 100,000 clones, around 73% of them seen only once. CDR3 length: 16 amino acids. Germline-derived CDR1 and CDR2 are MNHNS and SASEGT. This clonotype was obtained from a human donor with chronic lymphocytic leukemia. The material was PBMCs, obtained after 12 months of ibrutinib treatment. V gene TRBV6-1 combines with J gene TRBJ1-1; no clear D gene. CDR3 amino acids: CASREGHPGLNTEAFF. Written as DNA, the CDR3 is TGTGCCAGCAGGGAAGGTCATCCCGGTTTGAACACTGAAGCTTTCTTT.